The sequence of this T cell receptor (beta chain) was determined in a study of blood T cell repertoires in COVID-19. On the study more broadly: Donors in the United States, Italy and Spain gave samples during acute or convalescent COVID-19. Sources were T cells, B-cell-depleted T cells, or PBMCs; the material itself was cDNA or gDNA.

Per the study methods: Using reference gene primer amplification, nucleated cell counts were estimated. Data came from immunoSEQ multiplex PCR; TCRdb stores just in-frame clones and leaves some out. D and trimming come from the DNA, and the V and J calls and clone size come from that table. The sample holds about 55,000 clones, approximately 85% seen once. Trimming removed 2 bases from V and 2 bases from J; junction bases left unmatched: 12. This CDR3 contains 17 residues. Looked up from germline, CDR1 is MDHEN and CDR2 is SYDVKM. V usage is TRBV28 and J usage is TRBJ2-7; 7 bases match TRBD1. Sequencing was carried out using peripheral blood. The clonotype comes from a human donor in a cohort sampled during active COVID-19. The CDR3: CASSLGVAKGATYEQYF. The CDR3 coding sequence is TGTGCCAGCAGTTTAGGCGTGGCAAAGGGGGCGACCTACGAGCAGTACTTC.